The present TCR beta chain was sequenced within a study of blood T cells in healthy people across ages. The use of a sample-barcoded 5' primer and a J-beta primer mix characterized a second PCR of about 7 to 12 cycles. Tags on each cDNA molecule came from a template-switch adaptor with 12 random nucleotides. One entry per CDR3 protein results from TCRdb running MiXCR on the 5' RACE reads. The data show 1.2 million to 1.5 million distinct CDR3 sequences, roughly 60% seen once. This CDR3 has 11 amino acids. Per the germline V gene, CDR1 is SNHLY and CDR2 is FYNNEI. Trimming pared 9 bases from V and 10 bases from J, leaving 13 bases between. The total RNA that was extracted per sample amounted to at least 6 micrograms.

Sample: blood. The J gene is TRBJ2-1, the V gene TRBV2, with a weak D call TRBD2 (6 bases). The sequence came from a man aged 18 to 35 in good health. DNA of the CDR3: TGTGCCAGGGAGGAGGGTTCGGAGCAGTTCTTC. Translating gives CAREEGSEQFF.